Following are 11 T cell receptor beta chains from one sample sequenced in a study of T-cell reconstitution after alpha-beta-depleted transplantation in children. Molecular barcoding with unique molecular identifiers was used for the TCRbeta library. Each CDR3 protein is one row after TCRdb ran MiXCR on the PCR reads. Among 700,000 to 950,000 distinct CDR3 sequences listed, 15% to 20% were seen once. The starting material was PBMCs, mostly from graft donor cells, obtained 360 days after TCRalphabeta/CD19-depleted stem cell transplant. These receptors were obtained from a male patient between 10 and 17 years old who had a stem cell transplant for acute lymphoblastic leukemia, so the T cells may come from the graft donor.

This clonotype was seen a few times. The rearrangement links TRBV12-3 or TRBV12-4 to TRBJ2-7, with TRBD1 identical over 9 bases. The CDR3 has 16 residues. V lost 5 bases, J lost 1 base, and 9 bases stayed unmatched. CDR3 DNA sequence: TGTGCCAGCAGTGGAACCGGGACAGGGCTTTCCTACGAGCAGTACTTC. Translation: CASSGTGTGLSYEQYF.

This rearrangement joins TRBV7-9 to TRBJ2-1; weak D call: TRBD1 (5 bases). V was cut by 1 base and J by 14 bases, with 24 bases left in between. CDR3 length: 16 amino acids. From germline, CDR1 is SEHNR and CDR2 FQNEAQ (reference sequence). The CDR3 region has the DNA TGTGCCAGCAGCTTAGTCCATGCAGGGCTTGGGCTGTTGGAGTTCTTC. This encodes CASSLVHAGLGLLEFF. The full variable domain, its missing parts supplied by reference TRBV7-9 and TRBJ2-1, is DTGVSQNPRHKITKRGQNVTFRCDPISEHNRLYWYRQTLGQGPEFLTYFQNEAQLEKSRLLSDRFSAERPKGSFSTLEIQRTEQGDSAMYLCASSLVHAGLGLLEFFGPGTRLTVL.

A few counts support this clonotype. The rearrangement links TRBV11-2 to TRBJ2-3; the match to TRBD2 covers 12 bases. With 3 bases clipped from V and 3 bases from J, the junction kept 13 bases outside the gene matches. CDR1 is SGHAT and CDR2 is FQNNGV in the germline V gene. CDR3 length: 19 residues. CDR3 protein: CASSFRLAGEATLTDTQYF. CDR3 in DNA: TGTGCCAGCAGCTTTCGACTAGCGGGAGAGGCCACTTTAACAGATACGCAGTATTTT.

The chain joins TRBV11-2 to TRBJ2-3; 7 nucleotides align to TRBD2. This CDR3 contains 17 residues. Trimming removed 1 base from V and 2 bases from J; junction bases left unmatched: 9. Germline CDR1 is SGHAT and CDR2 is FQNNGV. The CDR3 is CASSLGILALNTDTQYF. In DNA form, the CDR3 reads TGTGCCAGCAGCTTAGGAATACTAGCGCTAAACACAGATACGCAGTATTTT. The full variable domain, in which reference TRBV11-2 and TRBJ2-3 provide the parts outside the CDR3, is EAGVAQSPRYKIIEKRQSVAFWCNPISGHATLYWYQQILGQGPKLLIQFQNNGVVDDSQLPKDRFSAERLKGVDSTLKIQPAKLEDSAVYLCASSLGILALNTDTQYFGPGTRLTVL.

This clonotype appeared a few times. This chain links TRBV2 with TRBJ2-4; the match to TRBD2 covers 10 bases. The CDR3 loop spans 18 amino acids. Trimming took 1 base from V and 2 from J; bases not matched to a gene: 8. From germline, CDR1 is SNHLY and CDR2 FYNNEI. Here the CDR3 DNA reads TGTGCCAGCAGTGAAGGTCTAGCGGGAGAAGGGACCAAAAACATTCAGTACTTC. Protein sequence: CASSEGLAGEGTKNIQYF.

The V gene is TRBV10-3, the J gene TRBJ2-1, with 11 bases lining up with TRBD2. The CDR3 spans 15 residues. Germline V gene sequence: CDR1 ENHRY, CDR2 SYGVKD. The V gene end was trimmed by 6 bases and the J gene end by 5 bases; junction bases not matched to a gene: 6. CDR3 sequence reads: CAISVPTSGNNEQFF. For the CDR3, the DNA is TGTGCCATCAGCGTTCCGACTAGCGGGAACAATGAGCAGTTCTTC.

This clonotype appeared a few times. This chain uses TRBV5-1 with TRBJ2-7; the D is unclear. Looked up from germline, CDR1 is SGHRS and CDR2 is YFSETQ. Trimming shortened V by 0 bases and J by 6 bases, and 19 bases separated the two germline ends. This CDR3 has 16 residues. The CDR3 nucleotides are TGCGCCAGCAGCTTGGACGGACCCCGGAGCTTTAGCGAGCAGTACTTC. Protein product: CASSLDGPRSFSEQYF.

The chain recombines TRBV11-2 with TRBJ2-7, with D perhaps matching TRBD2 (5 bases). The germline V and J ends were trimmed by 5 bases and 4 bases, with 18 bases remaining between them. The CDR3 length is 15 residues. Germline V gene lookup returns CDR1 SGHAT and CDR2 FQNNGV. The CDR3 protein is CASSPSGPRDYEQYF. The CDR3 DNA sequence: TGTGCCAGCAGCCCGAGCGGCCCGCGCGATTACGAGCAGTACTTC.

A few counts support this clonotype. The genes are TRBV20-1 and TRBJ1-4; D gene unclear. Germline CDR1 reads DFQATT; CDR2 reads SNEGSKA (reference sequence). The CDR3 covers 11 residues. V was trimmed by 6 bases and J by 8 bases, leaving 10 bases between them. CDR3 nucleotide sequence: TGCAGTGCCGAGTCGGGGGAAAAACTGTTTTTT. As protein: CSAESGEKLFF.

This clonotype was seen at least ten times. J is TRBJ2-7 and V is TRBV29-1; D call uncertain. V was pared by 5 bases and J by 2 bases, with 7 bases between. Germline V gene lookup returns CDR1 SQVTM and CDR2 ANQGSEA. This CDR3 spans 11 amino acids. CDR3 nucleotides: TGCAGCGTTACAGATACCTACGAGCAGTACTTC. Its protein product is CSVTDTYEQYF.

This clonotype occurred many times. Written as DNA, the CDR3 is TGCAGCGTAGCGAGCGGGAGGGCCGCCGGGGAGCTGTTTTTT. It specifies CSVASGRAAGELFF. The gene calls are TRBV29-1 and TRBJ2-2; TRBD2 matches at 10 bases. This CDR3 has 14 amino acids. Germline loops: CDR1 SQVTM, CDR2 ANQGSEA. V lost 6 bases to trimming and J lost 6 bases; unmatched junction nucleotides: 7.